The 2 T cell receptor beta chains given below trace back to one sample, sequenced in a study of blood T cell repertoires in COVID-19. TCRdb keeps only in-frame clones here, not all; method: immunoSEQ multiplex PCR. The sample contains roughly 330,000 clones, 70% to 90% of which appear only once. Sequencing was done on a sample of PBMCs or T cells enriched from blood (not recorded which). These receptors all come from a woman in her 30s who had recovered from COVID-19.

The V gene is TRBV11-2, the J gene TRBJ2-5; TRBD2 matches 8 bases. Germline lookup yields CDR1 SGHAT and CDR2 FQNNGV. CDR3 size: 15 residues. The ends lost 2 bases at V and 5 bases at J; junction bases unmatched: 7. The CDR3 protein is CASSLTPGLEETQYF. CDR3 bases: TGTGCCAGCAGCTTAACCCCGGGACTAGAGGAGACCCAGTACTTC.

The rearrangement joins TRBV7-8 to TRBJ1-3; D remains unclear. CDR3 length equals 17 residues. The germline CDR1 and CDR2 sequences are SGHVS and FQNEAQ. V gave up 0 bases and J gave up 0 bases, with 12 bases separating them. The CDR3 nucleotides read TGTGCCAGCAGCTTAGCGGGCAGGCGCCTCTCTGGAAACACCATATATTTT. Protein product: CASSLAGRRLSGNTIYF.